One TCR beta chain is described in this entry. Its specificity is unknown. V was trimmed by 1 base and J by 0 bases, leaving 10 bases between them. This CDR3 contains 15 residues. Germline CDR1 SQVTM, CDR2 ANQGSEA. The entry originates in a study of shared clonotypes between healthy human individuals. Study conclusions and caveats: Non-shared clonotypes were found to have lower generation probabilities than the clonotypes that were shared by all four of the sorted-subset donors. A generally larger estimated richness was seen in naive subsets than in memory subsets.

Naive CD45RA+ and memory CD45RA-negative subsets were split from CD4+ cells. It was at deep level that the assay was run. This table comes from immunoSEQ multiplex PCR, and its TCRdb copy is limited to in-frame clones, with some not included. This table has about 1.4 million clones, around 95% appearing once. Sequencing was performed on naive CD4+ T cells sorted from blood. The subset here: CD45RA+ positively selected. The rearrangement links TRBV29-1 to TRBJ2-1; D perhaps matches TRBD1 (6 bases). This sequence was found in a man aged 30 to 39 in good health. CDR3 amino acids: CSVEVGRGSYNEQFF. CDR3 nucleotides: TGCAGCGTTGAAGTGGGCAGGGGCTCCTACAATGAGCAGTTCTTC.